The 30 T cell receptor beta chains below were found in one sample sequenced in a study of blood T cell repertoires in COVID-19. Generated by immunoSEQ multiplex PCR, the TCRdb table keeps only in-frame clones and is missing some. Of about 130,000 clones in the sample, 65% to 85% are singletons; the top ten hold approximately 18%. The material sequenced was peripheral blood. The receptors stem from a woman older than 75 with acute or convalescent COVID-19.

This clone occurred once. This chain joins TRBV5-1 and TRBJ2-3, with TRBD1 identical over 9 bases. This CDR3 has 14 residues. V shed 5 bases and J 4 bases; nucleotides not matched to a gene: 5. CDR1 and CDR2 from the germline V gene are SGHRS and YFSETQ. CDR3 residues: CASSHGQGSDTQYF. The CDR3 DNA follows: TGCGCCAGCAGTCATGGACAGGGGTCAGATACGCAGTATTTT.

The chain links TRBV21-1 to TRBJ1-6; TRBD1, as called in the table, went unchecked against the DNA. TRBV21-1 corresponds to a pseudogene. The CDR3 sequence is 13 residues long. CDR3 in amino acids: CASSRQGKSPLHF. DNA of the CDR3: TGTGCCAGCAGCAGGCAGGGCAAGTCACCCCTCCACTTT.

This chain uses TRBV5-1 with TRBJ1-6; TRBD1 aligns across 7 bases. Trimming at V came to 4 bases and at J to 7 bases, leaving 5 bases not matched to a gene. The CDR3 is 14 amino acids. CDR1 SGHRS and CDR2 YFSETQ come from the germline V gene. The CDR3 DNA sequence: TGCGCCAGCAGCACGACAGGGATGAATTCACCCCTCCACTTT. Translating it yields CASSTTGMNSPLHF.

This clone has just a few counts. The V and J genes are TRBV5-1 and TRBJ2-7, with 11 bases that match TRBD2. This CDR3 spans 15 amino acids. The germline gives CDR1 SGHRS, CDR2 YFSETQ. V was clipped by 0 bases and J by 7 bases; unmatched bases: 6. The CDR3 is CASSLDGTSGREQYF. The DNA of the CDR3 is TGCGCCAGCAGCTTGGATGGGACTAGCGGAAGAGAGCAGTACTTC.

This clone was counted a single time. DNA for the CDR3: TGTGCCACCAGTGATACCGGCGGGATCGGAGGAGCTTTCTTT. Protein: CATSDTGGIGGAFF. The chain couples TRBV24-1 to TRBJ1-1; no reliable D call. The germline gives CDR1 KGHDR, CDR2 SFDVKD. The V end lost 3 bases, the J end lost 10 bases, and 17 bases lay between the germline ends. The CDR3 runs 14 residues.

The chain recombines TRBV18 with TRBJ2-7; 8 bases map to TRBD2. CDR1 KGHSH and CDR2 LQKENI come from the germline V gene. The CDR3 spans 15 residues. The ends lost 1 base at V and 1 base at J; junction bases unmatched: 3. The CDR3 region has the DNA TGTGCCAGCTCACCACGAGCGGGAGCATCCTACGAGCAGTACTTC. Translation gives CASSPRAGASYEQYF.

The gene calls are TRBV11-2 and TRBJ2-1; D gene ambiguous. CDR1 is SGHAT, CDR2 FQNNGV, per germline. The CDR3 runs 12 residues. V gave up 3 bases and J gave up 3 bases, with 3 bases separating them. CDR3 DNA sequence: TGTGCCAGCAGCTTTTACTACAATGAGCAGTTCTTC. It translates to CASSFYYNEQFF.

V and J are TRBV12-1 and TRBJ2-7; the table's D call of TRBD1 was not tested on the DNA. TRBV12-1 is annotated as a pseudogene. This CDR3 has 17 residues. CDR3 residues: CASSFRRDRGPTYEQYF. For the CDR3, the DNA is TGTGCCAGCAGCTTTCGCCGGGACAGGGGACCCACCTACGAGCAGTACTTC.

This clone was recorded once. The chain carries TRBV30 and TRBJ2-1, with a possible D match to TRBD2 (7 bases). Germline assignment: CDR1 GTSNPN and CDR2 SVGIG (reference sequence). Between the trimmed V and J ends, which lost 1 base and 8 bases, there was a span of 30 bases. The CDR3 runs to 19 residues. CDR3 bases: TGTGCCTGGAGTGGGGGGGGGACAAACTTAAACCCCAATGGGTATGAGCAGTTCTTC. Translation gives CAWSGGGTNLNPNGYEQFF.

The rearrangement joins TRBV3-1 (or the pseudogene TRBV3-2) to TRBJ1-1; TRBD1 is a possible D gene (5 bases). Per the germline V gene, CDR1 is LGHDT and CDR2 is YNNKEL (reference sequence). Trimming left V 1 base short and J 4 bases short, with 16 bases between. This CDR3 region has 16 residues. The CDR3 loop is CASSQVAGLVGTEAFF. The CDR3 region has the DNA TGTGCCAGCAGCCAAGTGGCGGGGCTGGTCGGCACTGAAGCTTTCTTT.

The count of this clone is one. The chain uses TRBV27 and TRBJ1-6; TRBD1 aligns across 8 bases. This CDR3 spans 14 amino acids. Germline V gives CDR1 MNHEY, CDR2 SMNVEV (reference sequence). After removal of 6 bases from V and 10 bases from J, the junction contained 8 bases not matched to a gene. The CDR3 loop is CASRVQGVGSPLHF. As DNA, the CDR3 is TGTGCCAGCAGGGTACAGGGGGTAGGCTCACCCCTCCACTTT.

CDR3: CASTLGRGGRNEKLFF. The CDR3 DNA follows: TGTGCCAGCACCCTTGGGAGGGGGGGGCGTAATGAAAAACTGTTTTTT. The V and J genes are TRBV7-9 and TRBJ1-4, with D possibly being TRBD1 (6 bases). Germline V gene data show CDR1 as SEHNR and CDR2 as FQNEAQ (reference sequence). This CDR3 contains 16 residues. V lost 7 bases to trimming and J lost 4 bases, with 19 bases between them.

The J gene is TRBJ2-7, the V gene TRBV5-1; D is perhaps TRBD2 (6 bases). From germline, CDR1 is SGHRS and CDR2 YFSETQ. This CDR3 region has 17 residues. Trimming left V 4 bases short and J 1 base short, with 21 bases between. The CDR3 reads CASSQDVGTGTSYEQYF. The CDR3 DNA is TGCGCCAGCAGCCAAGACGTCGGGACGGGGACTTCCTACGAGCAGTACTTC.

This chain joins TRBV29-1 and TRBJ2-7; TRBD1 aligns across 8 bases. There are 12 residues in the CDR3. J lost 6 bases, V lost 4 bases, and 5 bases had no gene match. The germline gives CDR1 SQVTM, CDR2 ANQGSEA. The CDR3 bases are TGCAGCGTTGGGAGGACAGGGTCCGAGCAGTACTTC. Translating gives CSVGRTGSEQYF.

The V call is TRBV3-1 (or the pseudogene TRBV3-2), the J call TRBJ1-2; a weak D match, TRBD1 (5 bases). Germline CDR1 and CDR2: LGHDT and YNNKEL (reference sequence). Trimming shortened V by 4 bases and J by 4 bases, and 13 bases separated the two germline ends. The CDR3 totals 14 residues. The CDR3 coding sequence is TGTGCCAGCAGCCGCCGACAGCTATCCTATGGCTACACCTTC. It encodes CASSRRQLSYGYTF.

V is TRBV19 and J is TRBJ1-4; maybe TRBD1 (5 bases). The V gene's germline CDR1 is LNHDA and CDR2 SQIVND (reference sequence). CDR3 length equals 14 residues. Trimming pared 7 bases from V and 3 bases from J, leaving 12 bases between. The CDR3, as DNA: TGTGCCAGTACTACGGGACTACCTAATGAAAAACTGTTTTTT. The encoded protein is CASTTGLPNEKLFF.

The genes are TRBV2 and TRBJ2-1, with 9 bases identical to TRBD1. CDR3 length: 13 amino acids. Germline trimming cut 6 bases from V and 8 bases from J; bases unmatched to any gene: 5. Germline V gene sequence: CDR1 SNHLY, CDR2 FYNNEI. CDR3 DNA: TGTGCCAGCAGGGGGACAGGGCCCGATGAGCAGTTCTTC. It codes for CASRGTGPDEQFF. The full variable domain, completed using reference TRBV2 and TRBJ2-1, is EPEVTQTPSHQVTQMGQEVILRCVPISNHLYFYWYRQILGQKVEFLVSFYNNEISEKSEIFDDQFSVERPDGSNFTLKIRSTKLEDSAMYFCASRGTGPDEQFFGPGTRLTVL.

The chain combines TRBV30 with TRBJ2-7, with no clear D. Germline-derived CDR1 and CDR2 are GTSNPN and SVGIG (reference sequence). V was pared by 8 bases and J by 2 bases, with 19 bases between. The CDR3 consists of 14 residues. The chain's CDR3 is CAGKPLDRPYEQYF. In DNA form, the CDR3 reads TGTGCCGGCAAACCTCTAGACCGACCCTACGAGCAGTACTTC. Looking up the rest from reference TRBV30 and TRBJ2-7 gives the full variable domain: SQTIHQWPATLVQPVGSPLSLECTVEGTSNPNLYWYRQAAGRGLQLLFYSVGIGQISSEVPQNLSASRPQDRQFILSSKKLLLSDSGFYLCAGKPLDRPYEQYFGPGTRLTVT.

The gene calls are TRBV11-3 and TRBJ2-1; 15 nucleotides line up with TRBD2. V gave up 5 bases and J gave up 8 bases; unmatched junction bases: 7. The CDR3 is 16 residues long. Germline V gene data show CDR1 as SGHNT and CDR2 as YENEEA. DNA for the CDR3: TGTGCCAGCAGCCGAGGGACTAGCGGGAGGACGGATGAGCAGTTCTTC. Protein: CASSRGTSGRTDEQFF.

This clone was counted a single time. The V call is TRBV4-1, the J call TRBJ2-7, with 12 bases fitting TRBD2. The germline CDR1 and CDR2 sequences are MGHRA and YSYEKL. Germline trimming cut 3 bases from V and 5 bases from J; bases unmatched to any gene: 5. The CDR3 is 15 residues long. CDR3 sequence: CASSQHWTSGDEQYF. The CDR3 nucleotides read TGCGCCAGCAGCCAGCATTGGACTAGCGGGGACGAGCAGTACTTC.

The CDR3 sequence: CASSQDLSSGGLLSYEQYF. The CDR3 DNA reads TGCGCCAGCAGCCAAGATCTCTCTAGCGGGGGGCTATTGTCGTACGAGCAGTACTTC. The J gene is TRBJ2-7, the V gene TRBV4-1; 11 nucleotides line up with TRBD2. The J segment lost 4 bases and the V segment lost 0 bases, leaving 14 bases of the junction unmatched. Germline loops: CDR1 MGHRA, CDR2 YSYEKL. This CDR3 spans 19 amino acids.

The chain joins TRBV7-6 to TRBJ2-7; D is undetermined. With 1 base removed from V and 4 bases from J, the gap between germline ends came to 14 bases. This CDR3 is 15 amino acids long. CDR1 is SGHVS and CDR2 is FNYEAQ in the germline V gene. For the CDR3, the DNA is TGTGCCAGCAGCTTAGGGTCTACCAACCCGTACGAGCAGTACTTC. Protein sequence: CASSLGSTNPYEQYF. Full variable domain (remainder filled in from reference TRBV7-6 and TRBJ2-7): GAGVSQSPRYKVTKRGQDVALRCDPISGHVSLYWYRQALGQGPEFLTYFNYEAQQDKSGLPNDRFSAERPEGSISTLTIQRTEQRDSAMYRCASSLGSTNPYEQYFGPGTRLTVT.

The chain joins TRBV6-5 to TRBJ1-1, with TRBD1 matching 8 bases. Trimming at V came to 6 bases and at J to 6 bases, leaving 12 bases not matched to a gene. CDR1 and CDR2 (germline): MNHEY, SVGAGI. This CDR3 comprises 15 residues. The CDR3 sequence: CASRAGDRGGSEAFF. DNA of the CDR3: TGTGCCAGCAGGGCAGGAGACAGGGGTGGCTCTGAAGCTTTCTTT.

This clone was counted between two and nine times. This sequence joins TRBV9 and TRBJ2-7, with a tentative D call TRBD2 (5 bases). Germline loops: CDR1 SGDLS, CDR2 YYNGEE. The CDR3 is 14 amino acids. The V gene lost 0 bases and the J gene lost 0 bases, with 7 bases spanning the gap. CDR3 DNA sequence: TGTGCCAGCAGCGTAGTGGGGAGCTCCTACGAGCAGTACTTC. This sequence encodes CASSVVGSSYEQYF.

The gene calls are TRBV15 and TRBJ1-4; D may be TRBD1 (5 bases). From germline, CDR1 is LNHNV and CDR2 YYDKDF (reference sequence). The germline V and J ends were trimmed by 1 base and 7 bases, with 22 bases remaining between them. The CDR3 loop spans 18 amino acids. The CDR3 nucleotides are TGTGCCACCAGCAGAGGGGATCGCTATGTGGGGCGCGCTGAAAAACTGTTTTTT. Residues: CATSRGDRYVGRAEKLFF.

The V call is TRBV19, the J call TRBJ1-5; TRBD1 aligns across 8 bases. The CDR3 runs to 13 residues. Germline-derived CDR1 and CDR2 are LNHDA and SQIVND (reference sequence). The V and J ends lost 4 bases and 7 bases, in that order; junction bases with no gene match: 3. The CDR3 coding sequence is TGTGCCAGTAGTACGACAGGGGACCAGCCCCAGCATTTT. Its protein is CASSTTGDQPQHF.

The genes are TRBV12-3 or TRBV12-4 and TRBJ2-3, with D unclear. The CDR3 has 13 residues. The V end was cut by 5 bases, the J end by 2 bases, with 8 bases between. CDR3 loop: CASSPIFTDTQYF. The CDR3 nucleotides read TGTGCCAGCAGTCCAATTTTCACAGATACGCAGTATTTT.

The rearrangement uses TRBV3-1 (or the pseudogene TRBV3-2) and TRBJ1-5; TRBD1 agrees at 12 bases. Trimming cost V 3 bases and J 3 bases; bases outside gene matches: 0. The CDR3 runs 15 residues. CDR1 is LGHDT, CDR2 YNNKEL, per germline (reference sequence). Here the CDR3 DNA reads TGTGCCAGCAGCCAGGGACAGGGGGCCAATCAGCCCCAGCATTTT. This sequence encodes CASSQGQGANQPQHF.

The chain employs TRBV5-1 and TRBJ2-2; 15 bases fit TRBD2. In germline, CDR1 is SGHRS, CDR2 YFSETQ. The CDR3 is 20 amino acids. V was pared by 4 bases and J by 4 bases, with 14 bases of the junction left unmatched. In DNA, the CDR3 is TGCGCCAGCAGCCGGATCGGACTAGCGGGAGGGCCGGCGGTCACCGGGGAGCTGTTTTTT. It translates to CASSRIGLAGGPAVTGELFF.

This rearrangement joins TRBV29-1 to TRBJ2-7; 12 bases map to TRBD1. The CDR3 spans 14 residues. V dropped 3 bases and J dropped 4; count of bases not matched to a gene: 4. In germline, CDR1 is SQVTM, CDR2 ANQGSEA. CDR3 amino acids: CSVEGTGGRYEQYF. The CDR3 DNA follows: TGCAGCGTTGAGGGGACAGGGGGCAGGTACGAGCAGTACTTC.